Reported below is one T cell receptor (beta chain). As yet, its antigen is unknown. Priming with a constant-region primer yielded TCR beta cDNA from roughly 0.45 ug total RNA. Library construction for TCR beta comprised three nested multiplex PCR rounds performed with slightly modified ARM-PCR. TCRdb re-called the multiplex PCR reads with MiXCR, one entry per CDR3 protein. The sample records 150,000 to 200,000 distinct CDR3 sequences, over 45% being singletons. The data belong to a study of tumor-infiltrating lymphocytes in primary liver carcinoma. Unsorted whole blood served as the source of blood RNA, and germline DNA was extracted as well. Study-wide results and limits: Overlap between tumor regions exceeded overlap of tumor with adjacent tissue or blood.

This sequence was found in a man aged 35-49 years with primary liver carcinoma and hepatitis B virus infection. The sample comprised peripheral blood.

DNA for the CDR3: TGCGCCAGCAGCTTTCCTCCTGGACTAGCCACAGATACGCAGTATTTT. This translates into CASSFPPGLATDTQYF. The chain carries TRBV5-1 and TRBJ2-3; 8 bases line up with TRBD2. The CDR3 runs to 16 residues. J lost 2 bases, V lost 2 bases, and 7 bases had no gene match. Germline CDR1 and CDR2: SGHRS and YFSETQ.